Below are 28 T cell receptor beta chains sequenced from a single sample in a study of siplizumab effects on memory and regulatory T cells. Using immunoSEQ multiplex PCR, the repertoire was profiled, and TCRdb retains in-frame clones only, with some absent. The sample lists 50,000 to 55,000 clones; approximately 93% were seen once. Sequencing input: CD8+ T cells sorted from blood. The receptors were gathered from a human donor in good health.

The rearrangement links TRBV5-1 to TRBJ1-1; D is ambiguous. CDR1 is SGHRS and CDR2 is YFSETQ in the germline V gene. V was cut by 3 bases and J by 4 bases, with 13 bases left in between. This CDR3 has 14 amino acids. The CDR3 is CASSSILTGTEAFF. The CDR3 nucleotides read TGCGCCAGCAGCTCGATCCTGACGGGCACTGAAGCTTTCTTT.

The table lists this clone with a few counts. The chain couples TRBV9 to TRBJ1-1; D may be TRBD1 (5 bases). The CDR3 is made up of 12 amino acids. V dropped 3 bases and J dropped 7 bases, with 10 bases sitting between them. CDR1 is SGDLS and CDR2 is YYNGEE in the germline V gene. The CDR3 sequence: CASSAGESEAFF. The CDR3 DNA is TGTGCCAGCAGCGCGGGGGAGAGTGAAGCTTTCTTT.

The CDR3 DNA sequence: TGTGCCAGCAGCATGGGACAGGGGGCGCTTAACGAGCAGTACTTC. This codes for CASSMGQGALNEQYF. The chain combines TRBV5-4 with TRBJ2-7; 12 bases are shared with TRBD1. Germline CDR1 reads SGHNT; CDR2 reads YYREEE (reference sequence). This CDR3 has 15 residues. V dropped 4 bases and J dropped 5; count of bases not matched to a gene: 7.

A single count supports this clone. The chain couples TRBV10-3 to TRBJ2-1, with 8 bases fitting TRBD1. The V gene's germline CDR1 is ENHRY and CDR2 SYGVKD. The CDR3 sequence is 14 residues long. V lost 8 bases, J lost 4 bases, and 7 bases stayed unmatched. Written as DNA, the CDR3 is TGTGCCATCCTACGGGACAGGTCTTACAATGAGCAGTTCTTC. Amino acids: CAILRDRSYNEQFF.

The chain joins TRBV4-2 to TRBJ2-5; D uncertain. The DNA end is a closer match to TRBJ2-7, so the J assignment may be wrong. Germline V CDR1 and CDR2: LGHNA, YNFKEQ. This CDR3 has 16 amino acids. Here the CDR3 DNA reads TGTGCCAGCAGCCAAGAAAAAGGGTATGGAACCTACGAGCAGTACTTC. Translated: CASSQEKGYGTYEQYF.

The V gene is TRBV6-6, the J gene TRBJ2-5; weak D call: TRBD2 (6 bases). Trimming left V 4 bases short and J 5 bases short, with 14 bases between. Germline-derived CDR1 and CDR2 are MNHNY and SVGAGI (reference sequence). The length of the CDR3 is 14 residues. The CDR3 protein is CASSSSPSAETQYF. The CDR3 region has the DNA TGTGCCAGCAGTTCCTCGCCTAGCGCGGAGACCCAGTACTTC.

The chain recombines TRBV27 with TRBJ2-7; D ambiguous. This CDR3 spans 13 amino acids. CDR1 MNHEY and CDR2 SMNVEV come from the germline V gene (reference sequence). Trimming left V 0 bases short and J 3 bases short, with 6 bases between. The CDR3 is CASSLSASYEQYF. The CDR3 DNA follows: TGTGCCAGCAGTTTATCGGCGAGCTACGAGCAGTACTTC.

V is TRBV19 and J is TRBJ2-7; TRBD1 matches at 8 bases. This CDR3 is built from 14 residues. CDR1 and CDR2 from the germline V gene are LNHDA and SQIVND (reference sequence). V trimming: 3 bases; J trimming: 4 bases; junction bases outside the gene matches: 5. CDR3 residues: CASSIQGARYEQYF. The CDR3 DNA is TGTGCCAGTAGTATCCAGGGGGCCCGGTACGAGCAGTACTTC.

The DNA for the CDR3 is TGTGCCAGCAGCAAGGGACAGTCCACCGGGGAGCTGTTTTTT. Amino acids: CASSKGQSTGELFF. The gene calls are TRBV6-5 and TRBJ2-2; TRBD1 aligns across 7 bases. V trimming: 6 bases; J trimming: 4 bases; junction bases outside the gene matches: 5. The germline CDR1 and CDR2 sequences are MNHEY and SVGAGI. The CDR3 sequence is 14 residues long.

This clone was picked up one time. This sequence joins TRBV11-2 and TRBJ1-1; D gene ambiguous. CDR3 size: 16 residues. Germline loops: CDR1 SGHAT, CDR2 FQNNGV. Trimming left V 3 bases short and J 1 base short, with 15 bases between. The CDR3 region has the DNA TGTGCCAGCAGCTTCGCCCCCCGGTACAAGAACACTGAAGCTTTCTTT. This gives the protein CASSFAPRYKNTEAFF. The full variable domain, in which reference TRBV11-2 and TRBJ1-1 provide the parts outside the CDR3, is EAGVAQSPRYKIIEKRQSVAFWCNPISGHATLYWYQQILGQGPKLLIQFQNNGVVDDSQLPKDRFSAERLKGVDSTLKIQPAKLEDSAVYLCASSFAPRYKNTEAFFGQGTRLTVV.

The gene calls are TRBV6-5 and TRBJ1-1; no reliable D call. This CDR3 has 12 residues. Germline V gene lookup returns CDR1 MNHEY and CDR2 SVGAGI. V was shortened by 6 bases and J by 2 bases, with 7 bases between the two germline ends. The CDR3 DNA follows: TGTGCCAGCAGGAGAGAAAACACTGAAGCTTTCTTT. Translating it yields CASRRENTEAFF.

This sequence joins TRBV10-1 and TRBJ2-7; TRBD2 matches 11 bases. The J segment lost 2 bases and the V segment lost 1 base, leaving 1 base of the junction unmatched. This CDR3 has 15 amino acids. Germline V CDR1 and CDR2: WNHNN, SYGVQD (reference sequence). CDR3 DNA: TGCGCCAGCAGTGAGTTAGCGGGAGGGGCCTACGAGCAGTACTTC. Translation: CASSELAGGAYEQYF.

V is TRBV4-1 and J is TRBJ2-1; 10 nucleotides line up with TRBD2. Germline lookup yields CDR1 MGHRA and CDR2 YSYEKL. V gave up 1 base and J gave up 1 base; unmatched junction bases: 10. CDR3 length: 19 amino acids. The DNA for the CDR3 is TGCGCCAGCAGCCAAGCCGGGACTAGCGCTTACTTATCCTACAATGAGCAGTTCTTC. This translates into CASSQAGTSAYLSYNEQFF.

V usage is TRBV11-3 and J usage is TRBJ2-1; the D call may be TRBD1 or TRBD2 (5 bases each). Germline CDR1 reads SGHNT; CDR2 reads YENEEA. This CDR3 is 15 amino acids long. The V gene lost 1 base and the J gene lost 0 bases, with 7 bases spanning the gap. The CDR3 sequence is CASSLGGSSYNEQFF. As DNA, the CDR3 is TGTGCCAGCAGCTTAGGGGGGAGCTCCTACAATGAGCAGTTCTTC.

The V call is TRBV7-9, the J call TRBJ2-1, with TRBD2 matching 9 bases. Germline V gene sequence: CDR1 SEHNR, CDR2 FQNEAQ (reference sequence). The CDR3 covers 16 residues. Trimming took 3 bases from V and 6 from J; bases not matched to a gene: 9. The CDR3 loop is CASSFTSGSPPNEQFF. In DNA, the CDR3 is TGTGCCAGCAGCTTCACTAGCGGGTCCCCCCCCAATGAGCAGTTCTTC.

V gene TRBV4-1 combines with J gene TRBJ2-1; 12 positions match TRBD2. CDR3 length equals 18 residues. Germline CDR1 reads MGHRA; CDR2 reads YSYEKL. The V gene end was trimmed by 2 bases and the J gene end by 9 bases; junction bases not matched to a gene: 14. The CDR3 DNA sequence: TGCGCCAGCAGCCAAATATACCCTACTAGCGGGAGGCAAGGTGAGCAGTTCTTC. This encodes CASSQIYPTSGRQGEQFF.

The chain is built from TRBV14 and TRBJ1-4; D possibly corresponds to TRBD1 (5 bases). CDR1 is SGHDN, CDR2 FVKESK, per germline. The CDR3 totals 15 residues. V dropped 0 bases and J dropped 4 bases, with 9 bases sitting between them. In nucleotides, the CDR3 is TGTGCCAGCAGCCAAGATTGGGGCAGTAATGAAAAACTGTTTTTT. This codes for CASSQDWGSNEKLFF.

J is TRBJ2-1 and V is TRBV2; D ambiguous. V was trimmed by 4 bases and J by 7 bases, leaving 17 bases between them. Germline lookup yields CDR1 SNHLY and CDR2 FYNNEI. The CDR3 is 15 amino acids. The CDR3: CASSGLAAFSNEQFF. The CDR3 nucleotides read TGTGCCAGCAGTGGTCTTGCGGCCTTCTCTAATGAGCAGTTCTTC.

The chain links TRBV11-2 to TRBJ2-7; no clear D. Germline CDR1 reads SGHAT; CDR2 reads FQNNGV. The V end lost 6 bases, the J end lost 2 bases, and 11 bases lay between the germline ends. The CDR3 covers 13 residues. CDR3 DNA: TGTGCCAGCAGGGGCACTGTTACCTACGAGCAGTACTTC. Its translation is CASRGTVTYEQYF.

The rearrangement joins TRBV13 to TRBJ1-2, with 8 positions matching TRBD1. CDR1 and CDR2 from the germline V gene are PRHDT and FYEKMQ (reference sequence). This CDR3 contains 13 residues. J gave up 6 bases and V 6 bases, and 6 bases lay outside the gene matches. The CDR3 sequence is CASSQDREDGYTF. DNA for the CDR3: TGTGCCAGCAGTCAGGACAGGGAGGATGGCTACACCTTC.

Written as DNA, the CDR3 is TGTGCCAGCAGTCCGATTCCGTACACTGAAGCTTTCTTT. This encodes CASSPIPYTEAFF. V gene TRBV27 combines with J gene TRBJ1-1; D gene ambiguous. CDR3 length equals 13 residues. Trimming cost V 5 bases and J 3 bases, with 10 bases left between them. The germline V gene has CDR1 MNHEY and CDR2 SMNVEV (reference sequence).

This clone was seen only once. The chain has TRBV5-5 and TRBJ1-4; the D gene is possibly TRBD1 (6 bases). V gave up 5 bases and J gave up 8 bases, with 16 bases separating them. The germline V gene encodes CDR1 SGHKS and CDR2 YYEKEE (reference sequence). The CDR3 sequence is 14 residues long. The CDR3 spells CASRKGGPTEKLFF. The DNA of the CDR3 is TGTGCCAGCAGAAAAGGGGGGCCCACCGAAAAACTGTTTTTT.

The rearrangement links TRBV9 to TRBJ1-5, with D possibly being TRBD1 (6 bases). The germline CDR1 and CDR2 sequences are SGDLS and YYNGEE. V lost 3 bases and J lost 9, with 10 bases in between. This CDR3 is built from 12 residues. CDR3 residues: CASSDGGGPQHF. The DNA of the CDR3 is TGTGCCAGCAGCGATGGGGGCGGGCCCCAGCATTTT.

The sample holds one count of this clone. This chain connects TRBV2 to TRBJ2-1; D remains unclear. Germline lookup yields CDR1 SNHLY and CDR2 FYNNEI. V lost 8 bases to trimming and J lost 6 bases, with 11 bases between them. The CDR3 runs to 12 residues. CDR3 nucleotide sequence: TGTGCCAGCGATTTGGGAATCAATGAGCAGTTCTTC. Protein sequence: CASDLGINEQFF.

The chain uses TRBV6-5 and TRBJ2-7; D not certain. Looked up from germline, CDR1 is MNHEY and CDR2 is SVGAGI. CDR3 size: 12 residues. V dropped 0 bases and J dropped 2 bases, with 2 bases sitting between them. The DNA for the CDR3 is TGTGCCAGCAGTTACTCAGCCTACGAGCAGTACTTC. It translates to CASSYSAYEQYF.

This clone showed up just once. This rearrangement joins TRBV2 to TRBJ2-5; 10 bases match TRBD1. V shed 6 bases and J 5 bases; nucleotides not matched to a gene: 6. In germline, CDR1 is SNHLY, CDR2 FYNNEI. The CDR3 runs 14 residues. This CDR3 reads CASRPGQGWETQYF. In DNA, the CDR3 is TGTGCCAGCAGACCGGGACAGGGGTGGGAGACCCAGTACTTC.

This clone was picked up one time. This chain uses TRBV6-5 with TRBJ2-3; D is perhaps TRBD1 (5 bases). V lost 2 bases and J 2 bases, leaving 11 bases between the germline ends. The CDR3 length is 15 residues. CDR1 MNHEY and CDR2 SVGAGI come from the germline V gene. The CDR3: CASSYDREITDTQYF. CDR3 DNA: TGTGCCAGCAGTTACGACAGAGAGATCACAGATACGCAGTATTTT.

The gene calls are TRBV21-1 and TRBJ2-1; whether TRBD2, the table's D call, matches the DNA was not checked. TRBV21-1 represents a pseudogene. The CDR3 contains 20 residues. The CDR3 loop reads CASILIAGAGNKRPDNEQFF. The CDR3, as DNA: TGTGCCAGCATCCTTATAGCGGGAGCCGGGAATAAACGGCCTGACAATGAGCAGTTCTTC.